Given below is one T cell receptor beta chain in context. The target antigen is unknown. The data derive from a study of beta chain features in type 1 diabetes. Broader study findings: Overrepresentation of cells with high TCR expression could result from cDNA sequencing. Significant though moderate, a shortening of TCRB CDR3s appeared in all four CD4+ subsets of Type 1 diabetes patients.

The germline gives CDR1 LGHNA, CDR2 YNFKEQ. The CDR3 extends over 19 amino acids. The V segment lost 0 bases and the J segment 2 bases; nucleotides outside the gene matches: 10. The whole isolated RNA underwent reverse transcription, so sequencing captured expressed TCRB transcripts. Several million reads on average were seen across naive, central memory and regulatory T cell samples. Produced via immunoSEQ multiplex PCR; TCRdb's table is partial and in-frame only. The table includes roughly 160,000 clones, less than 9.5% detected once. The clonotype comes from a woman in her 40s with type 1 diabetes. Material for sequencing was central memory CD4+ T cells from blood. The chain links TRBV4-2 to TRBJ2-6, with 7 bases identical to TRBD2. This CDR3 reads CASSQDRAGVRAGANVLTF. CDR3 DNA: TGTGCCAGCAGCCAAGATCGGGCGGGAGTAAGGGCTGGGGCCAACGTCCTGACTTTC.